The rows below give T cell receptor beta chains drawn from one sample of a study of identical twins. TCRdb analysed the 5' RACE reads with MiXCR anew, one entry per CDR3 protein. This sample has just under 650,000 distinct CDR3 sequences, with roughly 7.1% found just once. The same sample was also studied in work on yellow fever vaccine responses in identical twins.

The specimen was PBMCs. The source of these receptors is a woman younger than 30 in good health. The CDR3 runs from the conserved cysteine through the conserved F or W. D genes are given only for firm matches. The size entry is marked missing in some rows and otherwise reads once, few, many or a size class.

size,length,J,D,V,DNA,CDR3
few,16,TRBJ2-2,TRBD2,TRBV3-1,TGTGCCAGCAGCCAAGGTAGCGGGAGAAACACCGGGGAGCTGTTTTTT,CASSQGSGRNTGELFF
few,18,TRBJ2-5,TRBD2,TRBV20-1,TGCAGTGCTAGAGATTGGTCCCAGGGACTAGCGGGGGAAGAGACCCAGTACTTC,CSARDWSQGLAGEETQYF
.,14,TRBJ2-5,TRBD1,TRBV2,TGTGCCAGCAGTCTTATCGACAGGGGAGAGACCCAGTACTTC,CASSLIDRGETQYF
few,12,TRBJ2-5,.,TRBV29-1,TGCAGCGGAGGGTCCCCAGGGGAGACCCAGTACTTC,CSGGSPGETQYF
few,15,TRBJ2-7,TRBD2,TRBV12-3/TRBV12-4,TGTGCCAGCAGCCTGGGGGGGGATAGCTCCTACGAGCAGTACTTC,CASSLGGDSSYEQYF
.,17,TRBJ2-7,.,TRBV20-1,TGCAGTGCTAGAGCCGGGACATTGGGGCGATTCTTCTACGAGCAGTACTTC,CSARAGTLGRFFYEQYF
.,12,TRBJ1-2,.,TRBV20-1,TGCAGTGCCCGACAGGAGATCTATGGCTACACCTTC,CSARQEIYGYTF
.,15,TRBJ2-1,.,TRBV6-4,TGTGCCAGCAGACAGACCGAGAGCTCCTACAATGAGCAGTTCTTC,CASRQTESSYNEQFF
many,19,TRBJ2-5,.,TRBV5-1,TGCGCCAGCAGCTTTGACGGACTTCCTCGGTTAGCGGTCCAAGAGACCCAGTACTTC,CASSFDGLPRLAVQETQYF
few,17,TRBJ2-2,.,TRBV12-3/TRBV12-4,TGTGCCAGCAGTCCCCCCCGGGGGACCGCGAACACCGGGGAGCTGTTTTTT,CASSPPRGTANTGELFF
.,12,TRBJ2-2,TRBD2,TRBV20-1,TGCAGTGCCATGCGGGAGTCCGGGGAGCTGTTTTTT,CSAMRESGELFF
.,16,TRBJ2-3,TRBD1,TRBV10-3,TGTGCCATCAGTGAGTCGATTGGACAGGGGTTAGATACGCAGTATTTT,CAISESIGQGLDTQYF
few,15,TRBJ2-3,.,TRBV27,TGTGCCAGCAGTCGCCTGCAAGCAGGGACAGATACGCAGTATTTT,CASSRLQAGTDTQYF
.,13,TRBJ2-3,.,TRBV7-8,TGTGCCAGCAGCTTTCTAGAGACAGATACGCAGTATTTT,CASSFLETDTQYF
.,15,TRBJ2-1,TRBD1,TRBV10-3,TGTGCCATCAGTGAGGACAGGGGCTCCTACAATGAGCAGTTCTTC,CAISEDRGSYNEQFF
.,13,TRBJ2-1,.,TRBV12-3/TRBV12-4,TGTGCCAGCAGCCTGATTTTTCACAATGAGCAGTTCTTC,CASSLIFHNEQFF
few,11,TRBJ1-1,.,TRBV20-1,TGCAGTGCGGTGGAGAACACTGAAGCTTTCTTT,CSAVENTEAFF
.,17,TRBJ2-3,TRBD2,TRBV6-2/TRBV6-3,TGTGCCAGCAGTAAGCGACTAAACGCGGGAGGAACAGATACGCAGTATTTT,CASSKRLNAGGTDTQYF
few,14,TRBJ2-5,TRBD2,TRBV12-3/TRBV12-4,TGTGCCAGCAGTTTAGGGACTAGAGTCGAGACCCAGTACTTC,CASSLGTRVETQYF
many,14,TRBJ2-3,.,TRBV7-8,TGTGCCAGCAGCTTAGCTGGGGGCGCAGATACGCAGTATTTT,CASSLAGGADTQYF
many,15,TRBJ2-5,.,TRBV7-8,TGTGCCAGCAGCGAGGGACTGATGTACCAAGAGACCCAGTACTTC,CASSEGLMYQETQYF
few,15,TRBJ2-1,TRBD2,TRBV20-1,TGCAGTGCTAGAGATGCGCGGGAGGCATCCAATGAGCAGTTCTTC,CSARDAREASNEQFF
.,22,TRBJ2-2,TRBD2,TRBV20-1,TGCAGTGCGGTTGCCCGCGGCTACCCGGGACTAGCGGGGGGGCCGGTCACCGGGGAGCTGTTTTTT,CSAVARGYPGLAGGPVTGELFF
many,13,TRBJ1-2,.,TRBV7-9,TGTGCCAGCAGCTTATATTTGGGCTATGGCTACACCTTC,CASSLYLGYGYTF
.,15,TRBJ2-4,.,TRBV3-1,TGTGCCAGCAGCCACGCCTGGGGGGCCAAAAACATTCAGTACTTC,CASSHAWGAKNIQYF
few,19,TRBJ2-7,TRBD2,TRBV7-3,TGTGCCAGCAGCCCCGGGACTAGCGGGAGTCCCTGGTTCCCCTACGAGCAGTACTTC,CASSPGTSGSPWFPYEQYF
.,15,TRBJ1-5,TRBD1,TRBV20-1,TGCAGTGCTAGAGATCTGGCAGGGGGAGGTTTGGCCCAGCATTTT,CSARDLAGGGLAQHF
.,16,TRBJ2-3,TRBD2,TRBV2,TGTGCCAGCATCGACCTAGCGGGAGTTGGCACAGATACGCAGTATTTT,CASIDLAGVGTDTQYF
many,13,TRBJ2-1,TRBD1,TRBV20-1,TGCAGTGCTAGAGATCCTTGGACAGGAAAGCAGTTCTTC,CSARDPWTGKQFF
few,16,TRBJ1-2,.,TRBV28,TGTGCCAGCAGAACTAAGGGACACTGGCTGAACTATGGCTACACCTTC,CASRTKGHWLNYGYTF